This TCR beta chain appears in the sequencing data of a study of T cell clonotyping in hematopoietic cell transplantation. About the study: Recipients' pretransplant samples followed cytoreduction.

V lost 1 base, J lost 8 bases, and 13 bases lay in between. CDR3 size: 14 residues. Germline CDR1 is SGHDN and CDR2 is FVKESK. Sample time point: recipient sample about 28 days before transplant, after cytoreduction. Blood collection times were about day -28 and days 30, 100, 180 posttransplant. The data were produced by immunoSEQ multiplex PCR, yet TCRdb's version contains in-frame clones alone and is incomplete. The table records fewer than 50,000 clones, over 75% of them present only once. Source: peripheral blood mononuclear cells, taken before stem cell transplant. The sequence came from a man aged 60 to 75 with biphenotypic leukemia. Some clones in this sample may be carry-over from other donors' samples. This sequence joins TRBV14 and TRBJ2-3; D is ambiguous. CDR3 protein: CASSQGAFPGTQYF. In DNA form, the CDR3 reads TGTGCCAGCAGCCAAGGGGCCTTTCCGGGTACGCAGTATTTT.